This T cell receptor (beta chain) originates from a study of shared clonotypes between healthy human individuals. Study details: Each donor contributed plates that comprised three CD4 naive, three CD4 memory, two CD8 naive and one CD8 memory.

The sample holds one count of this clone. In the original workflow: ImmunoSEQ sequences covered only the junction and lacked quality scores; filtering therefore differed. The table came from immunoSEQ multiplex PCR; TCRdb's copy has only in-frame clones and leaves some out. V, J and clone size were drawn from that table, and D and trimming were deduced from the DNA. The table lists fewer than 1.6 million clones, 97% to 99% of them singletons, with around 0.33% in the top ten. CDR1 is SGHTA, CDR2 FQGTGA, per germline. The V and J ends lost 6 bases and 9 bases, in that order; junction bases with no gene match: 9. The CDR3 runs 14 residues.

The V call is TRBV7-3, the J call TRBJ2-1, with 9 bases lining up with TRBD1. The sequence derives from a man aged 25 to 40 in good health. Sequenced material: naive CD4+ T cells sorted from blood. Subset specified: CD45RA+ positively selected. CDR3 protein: CASRSTGGSGEQFF. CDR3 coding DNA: TGTGCCAGCAGATCGACAGGGGGTTCTGGTGAGCAGTTCTTC.